The present T cell receptor beta chain was sequenced within a study of T cells in Graves' hyperthyroidism and ophthalmopathy. Diagnosing involved the use of clinical symptoms, serum thyroxine and TRAb, thyroid ultrasound and orbital computed tomography. PBMCs were derived from about 10 ml fresh peripheral blood. This clonotype was observed many times. The antigen is undetermined. CDR1 and CDR2 from the germline V gene are SGHVS and FQNEAQ. V dropped 1 base and J dropped 4 bases, with 22 bases sitting between them. CDR3 length equals 18 residues. The CDR3 regions of TCR beta were amplified from RNA transcripts. A set of HTBI primers served as the primers for a first-round RT-PCR of the TCR CDR3. Using its own MiXCR run on the multiplex PCR reads, TCRdb lists one record per CDR3 protein. The data contain 450,000 to 600,000 distinct CDR3 sequences, approximately 20% of them singletons. Study results and limitations: In the blood, most expanded thyroid clonotypes above 0.001 appeared as well. From stable hyperthyroidism, ophthalmopathy was set apart by a 13 V-J model.

V and J are TRBV7-8 and TRBJ1-2; possibly TRBD1 for D (6 bases). Material: blood. This clonotype was sampled from a man aged 40-55 years with Graves' ophthalmopathy. The DNA for the CDR3 is TGTGCCAGCAGCTTAGAGCGGAGATCGGGGGCGCAGGTCTATGGCTACACCTTC. Amino acid sequence: CASSLERRSGAQVYGYTF.